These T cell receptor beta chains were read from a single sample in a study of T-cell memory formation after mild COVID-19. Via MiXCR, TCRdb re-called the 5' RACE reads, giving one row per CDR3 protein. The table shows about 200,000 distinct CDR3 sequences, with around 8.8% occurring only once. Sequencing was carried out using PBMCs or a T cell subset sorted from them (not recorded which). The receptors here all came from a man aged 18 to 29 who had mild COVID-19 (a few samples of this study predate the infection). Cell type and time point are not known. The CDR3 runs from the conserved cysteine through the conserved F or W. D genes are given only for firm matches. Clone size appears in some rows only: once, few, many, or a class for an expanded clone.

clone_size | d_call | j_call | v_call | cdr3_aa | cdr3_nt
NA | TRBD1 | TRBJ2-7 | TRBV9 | CASGSRDRGHEQYF | TGTGCCAGCGGCAGCCGGGACAGGGGCCACGAGCAGTACTTC
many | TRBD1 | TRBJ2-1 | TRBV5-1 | CASSLVQGAMHEQFF | TGCGCCAGCAGCTTGGTCCAGGGGGCTATGCATGAGCAGTTCTTC
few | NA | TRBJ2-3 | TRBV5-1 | CASSLAGQPSTDTQYF | TGCGCCAGCAGCTTGGCGGGACAACCTAGCACAGATACGCAGTATTTT
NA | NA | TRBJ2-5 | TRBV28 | CASSSPDGETQYF | TGTGCCAGCAGTTCACCCGACGGGGAGACCCAGTACTTC
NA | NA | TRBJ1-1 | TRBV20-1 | CSARSGYTEAFF | TGCAGTGCTAGGTCGGGGTACACTGAAGCTTTCTTT
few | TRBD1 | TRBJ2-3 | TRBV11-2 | CASSSPTGDGTDTQYF | TGTGCCAGCAGCTCCCCGACAGGGGACGGCACAGATACGCAGTATTTT
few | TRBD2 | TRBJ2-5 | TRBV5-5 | CASSLPGGKTQYF | TGTGCCAGCAGCTTGCCGGGGGGAAAGACCCAGTACTTC
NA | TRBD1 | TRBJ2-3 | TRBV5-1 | CASIRTPDRGRLNTQYF | TGCGCCAGCATAAGGACTCCGGACAGGGGAAGGTTGAATACGCAGTATTTT
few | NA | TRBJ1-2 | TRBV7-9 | CASSREGEDYGYTF | TGTGCCAGCAGTCGCGAGGGAGAAGACTATGGCTACACCTTC
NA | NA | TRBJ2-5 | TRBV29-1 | CSVEGETGTQYF | TGCAGCGTTGAAGGGGAGACGGGGACCCAGTACTTC
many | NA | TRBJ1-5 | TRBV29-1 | CSVRQGNQPQHF | TGCAGCGTGAGGCAGGGGAATCAGCCCCAGCATTTT
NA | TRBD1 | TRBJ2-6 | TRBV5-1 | CASVGDRPTGANVLTF | TGCGCCAGCGTTGGGGACAGACCGACTGGGGCCAACGTCCTGACTTTC
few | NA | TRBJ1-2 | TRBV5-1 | CASSPDGRYGYTF | TGCGCCAGCAGTCCAGACGGTCGCTATGGCTACACCTTC
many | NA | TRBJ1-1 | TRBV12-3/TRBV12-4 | CASRAGGNTEAFF | TGTGCCAGCAGGGCGGGGGGGAACACTGAAGCTTTCTTT
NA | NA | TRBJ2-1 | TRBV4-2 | CASSQVGAVEGQFF | TGTGCCAGCAGCCAAGTCGGTGCCGTGGAAGGGCAGTTCTTC